The 18 T cell receptor beta chains below come from one sample, sequenced in a study of blood T cell repertoires in COVID-19. Assay used: immunoSEQ multiplex PCR; TCRdb lists only in-frame clones, some missing. The table shows approximately 500,000 clones, with approximately 92% occurring only once. The sequencing input was peripheral blood. These receptor sequences come from a man younger than 30 with COVID-19, enrolled during active disease.

The chain joins TRBV5-8 to TRBJ2-1, with a possible D match to TRBD2 (6 bases). The V gene lost 7 bases and the J gene lost 0 bases, with 17 bases spanning the gap. Germline CDR1 SGHTS, CDR2 YDEGEE. CDR3 length equals 16 residues. The CDR3 protein is CASRMERGSSYNEQFF. CDR3 coding DNA: TGTGCCAGCCGTATGGAACGGGGGAGCTCCTACAATGAGCAGTTCTTC. The whole variable domain, filled in from reference TRBV5-8 and TRBJ2-1, reads EAGVTQSPTHLIKTRGQQATLRCSPISGHTSVYWYQQALGLGLQFLLWYDEGEERNRGNFPPRFSGRQFPNYSSELNVNALELEDSALYLCASRMERGSSYNEQFFGPGTRLTVL.

The CDR3 DNA is TGTGCCAGCACTCAACGGGGGAGTGAAGCTTTCTTT. Amino acid sequence: CASTQRGSEAFF. This chain links TRBV6-6 with TRBJ1-1; perhaps TRBD1 as D (5 bases). Trimming cost V 7 bases and J 7 bases, with 13 bases left between them. Looked up from germline, CDR1 is MNHNY and CDR2 is SVGAGI (reference sequence). The CDR3 has 12 amino acids.

The rearrangement joins TRBV27 to TRBJ2-7, with D maybe TRBD1 (6 bases). Germline V gene data show CDR1 as MNHEY and CDR2 as SMNVEV (reference sequence). V was shortened by 6 bases and J by 7 bases, with 16 bases between the two germline ends. This CDR3 contains 13 residues. The CDR3 region has the DNA TGTGCCAGCAGCCGACTACAGGGATGGGAGCAGTACTTC. Amino acids: CASSRLQGWEQYF.

The V and J genes are TRBV7-9 and TRBJ1-1; weak D call: TRBD1 (5 bases). Looked up from germline, CDR1 is SEHNR and CDR2 is FQNEAQ (reference sequence). There are 14 residues in the CDR3. V was shortened by 1 base and J by 2 bases, with 8 bases between the two germline ends. CDR3 amino acids: CASSLVTVNTEAFF. CDR3 nucleotides: TGTGCCAGCAGCTTAGTGACAGTCAACACTGAAGCTTTCTTT. Full variable domain (outside the CDR3, taken from reference TRBV7-9 and TRBJ1-1): DTGVSQNPRHKITKRGQNVTFRCDPISEHNRLYWYRQTLGQGPEFLTYFQNEAQLEKSRLLSDRFSAERPKGSFSTLEIQRTEQGDSAMYLCASSLVTVNTEAFFGQGTRLTVV.

This sequence joins TRBV24-1 and TRBJ2-2; 8 nucleotides line up with TRBD1. The CDR3 length is 15 residues. J lost 5 bases, V lost 9 bases, and 10 bases had no gene match. Germline CDR1 reads KGHDR; CDR2 reads SFDVKD. In nucleotides, the CDR3 is TGTGCCACCGATGGACAGGGTAATTTAACCGGGGAGCTGTTTTTT. It codes for CATDGQGNLTGELFF.

This clone was detected once. The genes are TRBV7-2 and TRBJ2-5; 7 bases are a match to TRBD2. The CDR3 has 13 residues. Losses at the gene ends were 8 bases for V and 1 base for J; bases not matched to a gene: 4. Germline V lookup: CDR1 SGHTA, CDR2 FQGNSA. This chain's CDR3 is CASGPGGQETQYF. DNA of the CDR3: TGTGCCAGCGGGCCGGGGGGCCAAGAGACCCAGTACTTC.

The rearrangement links TRBV11-2 to TRBJ1-5; a possible D gene is TRBD1 (5 bases). V was pared by 0 bases and J by 5 bases, with 8 bases between. The CDR3 totals 14 residues. Germline assignment: CDR1 SGHAT and CDR2 FQNNGV. The CDR3, as DNA: TGTGCCAGCAGCTTAGATGACAGCTATCAGCCCCAGCATTTT. It codes for CASSLDDSYQPQHF.

This clone showed up just a few times. J is TRBJ2-2 and V is TRBV7-9; TRBD1 matches 9 bases. V lost 3 bases to trimming and J lost 6 bases; unmatched junction nucleotides: 8. The CDR3 is made up of 16 amino acids. Germline V gives CDR1 SEHNR, CDR2 FQNEAQ (reference sequence). The CDR3 protein is CASSLGQGREPGELFF. The CDR3 DNA follows: TGTGCCAGCAGCTTGGGACAGGGCAGGGAGCCCGGGGAGCTGTTTTTT.

V is TRBV5-1 and J is TRBJ2-6; 7 bases are shared with TRBD1. CDR1 is SGHRS, CDR2 YFSETQ, per germline. J gave up 1 base and V 1 base, and 5 bases lay outside the gene matches. CDR3 length: 17 amino acids. CDR3 DNA: TGCGCCAGCAGCTTGATTACCAGGGGGTCTGGGGCCAACGTCCTGACTTTC. Its protein product is CASSLITRGSGANVLTF.

The chain has TRBV6-5 and TRBJ1-1; TRBD1 is a possible D gene (5 bases). Between the trimmed V and J ends, which lost 5 bases and 1 base, there was a span of 8 bases. The germline V gene has CDR1 MNHEY and CDR2 SVGAGI. CDR3 length: 13 residues. CDR3 residues: CASSITGNTEAFF. CDR3 DNA sequence: TGTGCCAGCAGTATAACAGGGAACACTGAAGCTTTCTTT.

The chain couples TRBV13 to TRBJ1-2; 9 bases agree with TRBD1. The CDR3 has 16 amino acids. The ends lost 2 bases at V and 4 bases at J; junction bases unmatched: 8. The germline gives CDR1 PRHDT, CDR2 FYEKMQ (reference sequence). The CDR3 DNA follows: TGTGCCAGCAGCTTAACCTCGACAGGGGGTGGCTATGGCTACACCTTC. This encodes CASSLTSTGGGYGYTF. The full variable domain, completed using reference TRBV13 and TRBJ1-2, is AAGVIQSPRHLIKEKRETATLKCYPIPRHDTVYWYQQGPGQDPQFLISFYEKMQSDKGSIPDRFSAQQFSDYHSELNMSSLELGDSALYFCASSLTSTGGGYGYTFGSGTRLTVV.

The chain carries TRBV6-5 and TRBJ2-3; 11 bases are shared with TRBD2. Germline CDR1 MNHEY, CDR2 SVGAGI. V shed 7 bases, J shed 4 bases, and the junction held 7 bases outside the gene matches. This CDR3 comprises 15 residues. The CDR3 DNA reads TGTGCCAGCATTCCTAGCGGGAGGATCTCAGATACGCAGTATTTT. Translated: CASIPSGRISDTQYF.

This rearrangement joins TRBV15 to TRBJ1-4, with 11 bases identical to TRBD1. Per the germline V gene, CDR1 is LNHNV and CDR2 is YYDKDF (reference sequence). J lost 7 bases, V lost 1 base, and 2 bases had no gene match. The CDR3 loop spans 15 amino acids. Here the CDR3 reads CATSRGGTGGEKLFF. The CDR3 coding sequence is TGTGCCACCAGCAGAGGCGGGACAGGGGGTGAAAAACTGTTTTTT.

The V gene is TRBV25-1, the J gene TRBJ2-6, with D unresolved. The germline V gene encodes CDR1 MGHDK and CDR2 SYGVNS. The CDR3 extends over 15 amino acids. Trimming removed 4 bases from V and 4 bases from J, with 11 bases in between. CDR3 in DNA: TGTGCCAGCAGTGTCGGCGGTGGAGGGGCCAACGTCCTGACTTTC. Translating it yields CASSVGGGGANVLTF.

This clone was seen only once. The chain links TRBV11-1 to TRBJ2-4, with 7 bases lining up with TRBD2. The germline V gene encodes CDR1 SGHAT and CDR2 FQDESV (reference sequence). The CDR3 has 14 amino acids. J was trimmed by 5 bases and V by 5 bases; bases with no gene match: 6. Written as DNA, the CDR3 is TGTGCCAGCAGCCCACCGGGACTACAAAACATTCAGTACTTC. It codes for CASSPPGLQNIQYF.

For the CDR3, the DNA is TGCGCCAGCAGTGATCCGGGGGTAGCTGAAGCTTTCTTT. This translates into CASSDPGVAEAFF. The V call is TRBV10-1, the J call TRBJ1-1; possible D gene TRBD1, 5 bases. The germline CDR1 and CDR2 sequences are WNHNN and SYGVQD (reference sequence). The CDR3 totals 13 residues. V lost 3 bases and J lost 6, with 11 bases in between.

The genes are TRBV7-2 and TRBJ2-2; 14 bases line up with TRBD2. The V segment lost 3 bases and the J segment 6 bases; nucleotides outside the gene matches: 0. There are 15 residues in the CDR3. Germline V gives CDR1 SGHTA, CDR2 FQGNSA. This chain's CDR3 is CASSLGLAGAGELFF. Written as DNA, the CDR3 is TGTGCCAGCAGCTTGGGACTAGCGGGGGCCGGGGAGCTGTTTTTT.

The chain is built from TRBV19 and TRBJ1-2; maybe TRBD1 (6 bases). V dropped 10 bases and J dropped 8 bases, with 20 bases sitting between them. Germline V lookup: CDR1 LNHDA, CDR2 SQIVND (reference sequence). The CDR3 contains 13 residues. The CDR3: CATEDSLTGGYTF. CDR3 coding DNA: TGTGCCACTGAGGACAGCCTTACCGGCGGCTACACCTTC.